The 13 T cell receptor beta chains in this list originate from one sample, sequenced in a study of T cells in women clearing cervical HPV infection. The repertoire was sequenced with immunoSEQ multiplex PCR; TCRdb's copy has only in-frame clones and lacks some. This sample's table reports roughly 47,000 clones. The sequenced sample was blood buffy coat. The receptor source for this set is a woman between 18 and 70 years old with a cervical HPV16 infection that either progressed to CIN3+ or cleared (not recorded which).

On this clone: The CDR3 end lies 3 residues beyond the end of the read and is filled in from the germline J gene. The V call is TRBV20-1, the J call TRBJ2-1, with 13 bases matching TRBD2. Trimming cost V 3 bases and J 9 bases; bases outside gene matches: 2. Per the germline V gene, CDR1 is DFQATT and CDR2 is SNEGSKA (reference sequence). This CDR3 is 13 amino acids long. The DNA read from the CDR3 is TGCAGTGCTAGGACTAGCGGGAGGTTTGAG. Encoded protein: CSARTSGRFE. The whole CDR3 protein is CSARTSGRFEQFF.

Turning to this clone: The missing CDR3 end, 3 residues past where the read stops, is filled in from the germline J gene. The V call is TRBV7-3, the J call TRBJ2-3, with D perhaps matching TRBD2 (6 bases). The CDR3 spans 14 residues. Trimming took off 2 bases at V and 2 bases at J, with 8 bases between the two ends. Germline-derived CDR1 and CDR2 are SGHTA and FQGTGA. Incomplete CDR3 DNA: TGTGCCAGCAGCTTAGGGGGGTACACAGATACG. Protein sequence: CASSLGGYTDT. The full CDR3 protein is CASSLGGYTDTQYF.

As concerns this clone: The CDR3 end is not reached by the read, which stops 3 residues before it; the germline J gene fills it in. This chain joins TRBV5-1 and TRBJ2-4, with a weak D call TRBD2 (6 bases). Per germline, CDR1 SGHRS and CDR2 YFSETQ. The CDR3 loop spans 14 amino acids. The sequenced CDR3 bases are TGCGCCAGCAGCAGGGACTTTAGCAATCAGCCT. Its translation: CASSRDFSNQP. The whole CDR3 protein reads CASSRDFSNQPQYF.

Regarding this clone: The read ends 3 residues before the CDR3 terminus; that terminus is restored from the germline J gene. J is TRBJ1-2 and V is TRBV18; D gene uncertain. This CDR3 contains 13 residues. The germline V gene encodes CDR1 KGHSH and CDR2 LQKENI. Partial CDR3 DNA: TGTGCCAGCTCACCACAGGGTACAGATACC. Its translation: CASSPQGTDT. In full, the CDR3 is CASSPQGTDTYTF.

About this clone itself: The CDR3 end is not reached by the read, which stops 3 residues before it; the germline J gene fills it in. V and J are TRBV13 and TRBJ2-3; TRBD2 agrees at 13 bases. Germline V CDR1 and CDR2: PRHDT, FYEKMQ (reference sequence). The J segment lost 2 bases and the V segment lost 5 bases, leaving 7 bases of the junction unmatched. The CDR3 is 17 residues long. The sequenced CDR3 bases are TGTGCCAGCAGCCCGGGACTAGCGGGGTCGGTCACAGATACG. It encodes CASSPGLAGSVTDT. From start to end, the CDR3 is CASSPGLAGSVTDTQYF.

The CDR3 spells CASSEAEGASGSSETQYF. CDR3 DNA (partial): TGTGCCAGCAGTGAAGCTGAGGGGGCTAGCGGGAGTTCGGAGACC. V usage is TRBV6-1 and J usage is TRBJ2-5, with 10 bases aligning to TRBD2. The sequenced fragment ends 3 residues before the CDR3 boundary, so the rest is inferred from the germline J gene. The CDR3 totals 18 residues. Germline loops: CDR1 MNHNS, CDR2 SASEGT. Losses at the gene ends were 0 bases for V and 5 bases for J; bases not matched to a gene: 12.

Concerning this clone: The read ends 3 residues early relative to the CDR3; the germline J gene fills the gap. The chain employs TRBV7-8 and TRBJ2-2; maybe TRBD2 (6 bases). The V and J ends lost 1 base and 5 bases respectively, with 11 bases between them. CDR3 length: 15 residues. Germline V lookup: CDR1 SGHVS, CDR2 FQNEAQ. The sequenced CDR3 bases are TGTGCCAGCAGCTTAGGACTAGGAGGGACCGGGGAG. Translated, it gives CASSLGLGGTGE. The whole CDR3 is CASSLGLGGTGELFF.

In the case of this clone: The read falls 3 residues short of the CDR3 end, and the missing part is taken from the germline J gene. The rearrangement links TRBV7-9 to TRBJ1-6; D not resolved. V lost 3 bases, J lost 9 bases, and 6 bases lay in between. The CDR3 runs 12 residues. Germline V gives CDR1 SEHNR, CDR2 FQNEAQ (reference sequence). Incomplete CDR3 DNA: TGTGCCAGCAGCTTGCAGTCTTCACCC. It is translated as CASSLQSSP. The CDR3 as a whole reads CASSLQSSPLHF.

Notes on this clone: The sequence runs out 3 residues before the end of the CDR3; the remainder is reconstructed from the germline J gene. V gene TRBV2 combines with J gene TRBJ2-2; the D call may be TRBD1 or TRBD2 (5 bases each). The CDR3 runs to 14 residues. Per the germline V gene, CDR1 is SNHLY and CDR2 is FYNNEI. The CDR3 bases that were read are TGTGCCAGCAGTGACAGGGAGTATAATTCACCG. Translation: CASSDREYNSP. The entire CDR3 is CASSDREYNSPLFF.

For this clone: The sequenced fragment ends 3 residues before the CDR3 boundary, so the rest is inferred from the germline J gene. The chain carries TRBV11-2 and TRBJ2-3; a possible D gene is TRBD2 (6 bases). The germline V gene has CDR1 SGHAT and CDR2 FQNNGV. The CDR3 covers 14 residues. Trimming stripped 8 bases from V and 0 bases from J, with 12 bases between. The CDR3 sequence: CASQFGGSTDTQYF. CDR3 DNA, as far as it was read: TGTGCCAGCCAATTCGGAGGGAGCACAGATACG.

A remark on this clone: The CDR3 end is not reached by the read, which stops 3 residues before it; the germline J gene fills it in. This chain joins TRBV19 and TRBJ1-5; tentatively, D is TRBD1 (5 bases). Germline V gene sequence: CDR1 LNHDA, CDR2 SQIVND (reference sequence). Between the trimmed V and J ends, which lost 4 bases and 0 bases, there was a span of 10 bases. The CDR3 sequence is 15 residues long. CDR3 amino acids: CASSTQAYSNQPQHF. Incomplete CDR3 DNA: TGTGCCAGTAGTACACAGGCTTATAGCAATCAGCCC.

About this clone: The read halts 3 residues ahead of the CDR3 end, with the missing end drawn from the germline J gene. The V call is TRBV7-6, the J call TRBJ1-4; no clear D. Germline-derived CDR1 and CDR2 are SGHVS and FNYEAQ. This CDR3 is built from 13 residues. CDR3 DNA (partial): TGTGCCAGCAGCTTAGCCGGGTATTCACCA. Protein product: CASSLAGYSP. The whole CDR3 is CASSLAGYSPLFF.

Concerning this clone itself: The CDR3 end lies 3 residues beyond the end of the read and is filled in from the germline J gene. This chain links TRBV19 with TRBJ2-1; 7 bases are shared with TRBD2. CDR3 length: 18 residues. V shed 4 bases, J shed 9 bases, and the junction held 21 bases outside the gene matches. The germline gives CDR1 LNHDA, CDR2 SQIVND (reference sequence). The part of the CDR3 DNA that was read is TGTGCCAGTAGTACGCGGGGGTTTATCCCAAAAACCCTCCTTGAG. Amino acid sequence: CASSTRGFIPKTLLE. The full-length CDR3 reads as CASSTRGFIPKTLLEQFF.